This TCR beta chain came from a study of CXCR3-negative and CXCR3-positive naive CD8 T cells. Preparation of TRB cDNA libraries relied on 5' RACE carrying UMI labels. Following a re-call of the 5' RACE reads, TCRdb has one entry per CDR3 protein and lacks DNA. The sample table sets out about 56,000 distinct CDR3 sequences. Comment on this clonotype: The antigen is unknown.

Findings and limits, study-wide: For memory CD8+ cells diversity was much lower, but both naive subsets had comparably high diversity. Between one naive subset and the other, surface CD5 was comparable, and TCR strength was inferred from TRB CDR3 properties.

This TCR was recovered from a human donor in good health. Some clones in this sample may be carry-over from other donors' samples. The specimen was memory CD8+ T cells from blood.

The CDR3: CASSSRVGNVGTATGYEQYF. The chain employs TRBV7-9 and TRBJ2-7; TCRdb lists TRBD1, though no DNA is available to test this call. Germline V CDR1 and CDR2: SEHNR, FQNEAQ (reference sequence). This CDR3 spans 20 amino acids.